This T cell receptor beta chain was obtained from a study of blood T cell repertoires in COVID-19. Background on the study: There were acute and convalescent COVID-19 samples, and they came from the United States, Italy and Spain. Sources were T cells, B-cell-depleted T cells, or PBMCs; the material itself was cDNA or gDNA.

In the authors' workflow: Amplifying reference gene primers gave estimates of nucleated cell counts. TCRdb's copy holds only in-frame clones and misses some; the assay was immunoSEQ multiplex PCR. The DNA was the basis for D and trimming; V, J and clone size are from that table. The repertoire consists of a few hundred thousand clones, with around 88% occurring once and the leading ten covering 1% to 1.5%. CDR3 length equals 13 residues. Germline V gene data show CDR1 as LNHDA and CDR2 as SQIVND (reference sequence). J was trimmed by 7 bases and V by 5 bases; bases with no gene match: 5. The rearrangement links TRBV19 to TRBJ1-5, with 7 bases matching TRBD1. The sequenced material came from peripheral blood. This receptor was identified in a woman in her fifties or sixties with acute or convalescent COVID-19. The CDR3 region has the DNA TGTGCCAGTAGTCAGGGGGGTCTCCAGCCCCAGCATTTT. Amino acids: CASSQGGLQPQHF.